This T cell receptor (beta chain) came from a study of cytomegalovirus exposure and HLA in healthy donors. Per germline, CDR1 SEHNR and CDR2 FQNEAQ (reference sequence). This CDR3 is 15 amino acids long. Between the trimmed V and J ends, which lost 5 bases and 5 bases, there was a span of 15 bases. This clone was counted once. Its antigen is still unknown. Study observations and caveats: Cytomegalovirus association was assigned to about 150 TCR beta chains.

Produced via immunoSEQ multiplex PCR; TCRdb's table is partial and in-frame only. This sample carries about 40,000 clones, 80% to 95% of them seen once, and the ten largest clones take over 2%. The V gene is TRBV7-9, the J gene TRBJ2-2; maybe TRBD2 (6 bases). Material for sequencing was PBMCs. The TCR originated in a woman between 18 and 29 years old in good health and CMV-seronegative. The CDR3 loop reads CASSRAGQRTGELFF. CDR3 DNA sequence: TGTGCCAGCAGCCGGGCGGGGCAGCGGACCGGGGAGCTGTTTTTT. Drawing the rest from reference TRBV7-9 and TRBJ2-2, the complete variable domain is DTGVSQNPRHKITKRGQNVTFRCDPISEHNRLYWYRQTLGQGPEFLTYFQNEAQLEKSRLLSDRFSAERPKGSFSTLEIQRTEQGDSAMYLCASSRAGQRTGELFFGEGSRLTVL.